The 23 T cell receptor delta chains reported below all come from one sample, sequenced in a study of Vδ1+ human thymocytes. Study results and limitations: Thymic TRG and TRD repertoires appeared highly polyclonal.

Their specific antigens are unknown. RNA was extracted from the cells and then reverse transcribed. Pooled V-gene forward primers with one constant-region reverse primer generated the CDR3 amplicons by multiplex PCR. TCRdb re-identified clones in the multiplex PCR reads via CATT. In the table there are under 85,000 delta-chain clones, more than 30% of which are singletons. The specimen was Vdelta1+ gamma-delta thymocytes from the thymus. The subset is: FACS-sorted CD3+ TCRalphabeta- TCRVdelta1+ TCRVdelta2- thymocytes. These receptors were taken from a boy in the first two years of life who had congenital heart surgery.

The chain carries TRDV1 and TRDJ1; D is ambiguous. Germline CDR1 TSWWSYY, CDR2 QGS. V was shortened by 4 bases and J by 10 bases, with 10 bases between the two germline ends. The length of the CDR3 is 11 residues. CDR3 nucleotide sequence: TGTGCTCTTGGGGCGGATGGTAGACTCATCTTT. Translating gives CALGADGRLIF.

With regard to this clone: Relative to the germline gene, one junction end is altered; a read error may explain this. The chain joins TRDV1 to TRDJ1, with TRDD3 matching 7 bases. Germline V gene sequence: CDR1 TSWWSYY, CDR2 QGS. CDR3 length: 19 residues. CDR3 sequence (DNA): TGTGCTCTTGGGGAAGGACAGTTCCTCGCGGGGGATTACACCGATAAACTTATCTTT. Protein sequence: CALGEGQFLAGDYTDKLIF.

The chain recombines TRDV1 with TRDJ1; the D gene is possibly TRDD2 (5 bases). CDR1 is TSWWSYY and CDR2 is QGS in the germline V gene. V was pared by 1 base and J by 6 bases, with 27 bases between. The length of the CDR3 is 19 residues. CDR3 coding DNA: TGTGCTCTTGGGGAACACGCCGGCCTGCCTGGTAACCTACTCTATAAACTCATCTTT. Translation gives CALGEHAGLPGNLLYKLIF.

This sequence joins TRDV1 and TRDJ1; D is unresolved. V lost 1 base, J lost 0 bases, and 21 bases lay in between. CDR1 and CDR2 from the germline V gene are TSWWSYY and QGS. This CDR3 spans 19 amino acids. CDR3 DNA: TGTGCTCTTGGGGAACCCCGCCGTCTTGAGAAGAAGTACACCGATAAACTCATCTTT. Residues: CALGEPRRLEKKYTDKLIF.

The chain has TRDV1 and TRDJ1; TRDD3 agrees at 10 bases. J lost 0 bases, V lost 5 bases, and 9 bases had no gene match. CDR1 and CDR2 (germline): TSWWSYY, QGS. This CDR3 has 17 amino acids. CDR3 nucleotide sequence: TGTGCTCTTGGGTACTGGGGGATCGGCAGTTACACCGATAAACTCATCTTT. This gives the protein CALGYWGIGSYTDKLIF.

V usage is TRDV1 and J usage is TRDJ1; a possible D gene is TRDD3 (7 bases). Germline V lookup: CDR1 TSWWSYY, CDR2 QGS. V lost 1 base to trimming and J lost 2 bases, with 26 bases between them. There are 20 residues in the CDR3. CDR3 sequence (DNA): TGTGCTCTTGGGGAACGTCTTGGGACTTCCTGGGGGGTAAAGACCGATAAACTCATCTTT. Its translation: CALGERLGTSWGVKTDKLIF.

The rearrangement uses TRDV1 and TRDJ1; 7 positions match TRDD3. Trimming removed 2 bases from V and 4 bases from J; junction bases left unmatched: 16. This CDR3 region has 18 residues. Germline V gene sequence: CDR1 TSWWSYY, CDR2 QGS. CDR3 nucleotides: TGTGCTCTTGGGGAATTGTCTAGACCGTGGGGGACCCACGATAAACTCATCTTT. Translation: CALGELSRPWGTHDKLIF.

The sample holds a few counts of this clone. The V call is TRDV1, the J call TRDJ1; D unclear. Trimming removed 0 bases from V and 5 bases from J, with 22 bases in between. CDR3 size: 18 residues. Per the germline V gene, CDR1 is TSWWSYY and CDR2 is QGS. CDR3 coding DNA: TGTGCTCTTGGGGAACTTGCCCCCCCATTTCTTCATTTTGATAAACTCATCTTT. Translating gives CALGELAPPFLHFDKLIF.

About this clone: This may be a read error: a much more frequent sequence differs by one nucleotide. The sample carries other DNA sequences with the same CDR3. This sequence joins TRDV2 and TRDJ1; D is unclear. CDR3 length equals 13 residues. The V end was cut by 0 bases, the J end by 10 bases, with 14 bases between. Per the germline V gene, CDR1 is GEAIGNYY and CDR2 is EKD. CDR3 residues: CACDTASGRRLIF. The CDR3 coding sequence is TGTGCCTGTGACACCGCAAGTGGGAGACGACTCATCTTT.

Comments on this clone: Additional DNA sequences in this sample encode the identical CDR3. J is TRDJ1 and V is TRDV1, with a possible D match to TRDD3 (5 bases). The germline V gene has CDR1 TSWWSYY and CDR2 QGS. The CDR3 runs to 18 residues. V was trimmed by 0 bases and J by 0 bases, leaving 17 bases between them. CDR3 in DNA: TGTGCTCTTGGGGAACTCATCCGTGGGATGGCTTACACCGATAAACTCATCTTT. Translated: CALGELIRGMAYTDKLIF.

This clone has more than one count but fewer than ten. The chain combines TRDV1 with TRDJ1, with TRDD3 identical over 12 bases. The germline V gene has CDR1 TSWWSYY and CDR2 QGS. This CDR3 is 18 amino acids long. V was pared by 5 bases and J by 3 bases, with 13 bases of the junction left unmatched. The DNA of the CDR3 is TGTGCTCTTGGGATCCCGTCCTCTACTGGGGGATACTCCGATAAACTCATCTTT. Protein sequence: CALGIPSSTGGYSDKLIF.

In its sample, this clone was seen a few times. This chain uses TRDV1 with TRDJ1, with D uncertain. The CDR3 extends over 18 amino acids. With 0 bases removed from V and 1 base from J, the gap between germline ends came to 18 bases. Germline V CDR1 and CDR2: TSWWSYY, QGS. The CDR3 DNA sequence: TGTGCTCTTGGGGAACTCCCCACCCACATACCGGGCACCGATAAACTCATCTTT. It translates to CALGELPTHIPGTDKLIF.

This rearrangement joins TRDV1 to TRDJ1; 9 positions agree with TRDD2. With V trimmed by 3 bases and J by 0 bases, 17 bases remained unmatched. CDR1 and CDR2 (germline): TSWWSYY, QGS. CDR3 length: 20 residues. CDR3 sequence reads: CALGEPTPSYLLGYTDKLIF. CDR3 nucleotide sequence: TGTGCTCTTGGGGAGCCTACTCCTTCCTACTTGCTGGGGTACACCGATAAACTCATCTTT.

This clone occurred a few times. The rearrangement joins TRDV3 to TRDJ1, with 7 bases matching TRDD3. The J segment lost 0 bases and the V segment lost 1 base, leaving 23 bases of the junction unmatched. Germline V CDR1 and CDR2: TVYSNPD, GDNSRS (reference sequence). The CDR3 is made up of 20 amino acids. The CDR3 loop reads CAFNPPTAPLGIPYTDKLIF. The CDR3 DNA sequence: TGTGCCTTTAACCCACCTACGGCCCCACTGGGGATTCCGTACACCGATAAACTCATCTTT.

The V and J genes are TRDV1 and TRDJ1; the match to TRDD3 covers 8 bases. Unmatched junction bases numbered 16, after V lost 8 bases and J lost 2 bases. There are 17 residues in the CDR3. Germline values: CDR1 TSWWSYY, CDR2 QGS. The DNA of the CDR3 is TGTGCTCTTAATAAAGGGGCCAAGGACTGGGGGACCGATAAACTCATCTTT. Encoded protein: CALNKGAKDWGTDKLIF.

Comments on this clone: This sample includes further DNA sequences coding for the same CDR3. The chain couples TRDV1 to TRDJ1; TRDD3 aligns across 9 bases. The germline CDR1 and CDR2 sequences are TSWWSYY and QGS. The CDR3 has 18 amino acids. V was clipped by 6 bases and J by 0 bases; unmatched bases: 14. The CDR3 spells CALGDLGVLGDYTDKLIF. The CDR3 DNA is TGTGCTCTTGGTGACCTCGGTGTACTGGGGGACTACACCGATAAACTCATCTTT.

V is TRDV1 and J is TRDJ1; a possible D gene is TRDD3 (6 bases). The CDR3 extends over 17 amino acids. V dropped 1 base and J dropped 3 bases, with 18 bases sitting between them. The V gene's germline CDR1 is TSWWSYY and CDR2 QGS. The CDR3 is CALGEQILTLGSDKLIF. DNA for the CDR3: TGTGCTCTTGGGGAACAAATCCTCACCCTGGGGTCCGATAAACTCATCTTT.

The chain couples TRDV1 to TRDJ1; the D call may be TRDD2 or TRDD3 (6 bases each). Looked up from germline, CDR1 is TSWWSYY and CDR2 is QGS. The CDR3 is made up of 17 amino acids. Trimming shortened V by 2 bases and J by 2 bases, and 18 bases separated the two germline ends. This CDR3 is CALGERSYGDPTDKLIF. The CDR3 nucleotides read TGTGCTCTTGGGGAAAGGTCCTACGGGGATCCAACCGATAAACTCATCTTT.

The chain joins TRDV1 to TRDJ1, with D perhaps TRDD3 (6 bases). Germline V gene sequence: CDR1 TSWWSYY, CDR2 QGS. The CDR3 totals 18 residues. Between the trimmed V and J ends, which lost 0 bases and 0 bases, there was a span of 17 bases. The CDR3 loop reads CALGELGVGDPYTDKLIF. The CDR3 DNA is TGTGCTCTTGGGGAACTAGGAGTCGGGGATCCGTACACCGATAAACTCATCTTT.

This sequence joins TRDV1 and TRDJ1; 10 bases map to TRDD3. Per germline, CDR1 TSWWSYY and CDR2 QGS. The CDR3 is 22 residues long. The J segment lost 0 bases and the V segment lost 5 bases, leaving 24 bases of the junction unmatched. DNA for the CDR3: TGTGCTCTTGGGTCCTTTTTTAACGCGGGGGGGATACGCCCGCCGTACACCGATAAACTCATCTTT. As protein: CALGSFFNAGGIRPPYTDKLIF.

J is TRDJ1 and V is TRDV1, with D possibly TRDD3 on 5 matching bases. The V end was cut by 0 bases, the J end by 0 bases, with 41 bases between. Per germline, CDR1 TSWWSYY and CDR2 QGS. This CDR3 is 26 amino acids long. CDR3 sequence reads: CALGELTRPAERSIGVYITYTDKLIF. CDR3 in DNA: TGTGCTCTTGGGGAACTCACCCGTCCGGCTGAACGGTCTATTGGGGTATACATTACGTACACCGATAAACTCATCTTT.

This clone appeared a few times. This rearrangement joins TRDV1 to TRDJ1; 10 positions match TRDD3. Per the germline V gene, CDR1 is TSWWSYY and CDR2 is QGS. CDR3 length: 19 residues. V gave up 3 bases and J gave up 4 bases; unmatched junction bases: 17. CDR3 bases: TGTGCTCTTGGGGAGGAATGCCTTCAGTGGGGGATACTTAGCGATAAACTCATCTTT. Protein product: CALGEECLQWGILSDKLIF.

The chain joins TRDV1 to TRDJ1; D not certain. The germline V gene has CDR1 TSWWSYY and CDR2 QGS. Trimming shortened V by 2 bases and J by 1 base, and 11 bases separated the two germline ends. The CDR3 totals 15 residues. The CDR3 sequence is CALGERAYLTDKLIF. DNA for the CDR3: TGTGCTCTTGGGGAAAGGGCTTACCTCACCGATAAACTCATCTTT.